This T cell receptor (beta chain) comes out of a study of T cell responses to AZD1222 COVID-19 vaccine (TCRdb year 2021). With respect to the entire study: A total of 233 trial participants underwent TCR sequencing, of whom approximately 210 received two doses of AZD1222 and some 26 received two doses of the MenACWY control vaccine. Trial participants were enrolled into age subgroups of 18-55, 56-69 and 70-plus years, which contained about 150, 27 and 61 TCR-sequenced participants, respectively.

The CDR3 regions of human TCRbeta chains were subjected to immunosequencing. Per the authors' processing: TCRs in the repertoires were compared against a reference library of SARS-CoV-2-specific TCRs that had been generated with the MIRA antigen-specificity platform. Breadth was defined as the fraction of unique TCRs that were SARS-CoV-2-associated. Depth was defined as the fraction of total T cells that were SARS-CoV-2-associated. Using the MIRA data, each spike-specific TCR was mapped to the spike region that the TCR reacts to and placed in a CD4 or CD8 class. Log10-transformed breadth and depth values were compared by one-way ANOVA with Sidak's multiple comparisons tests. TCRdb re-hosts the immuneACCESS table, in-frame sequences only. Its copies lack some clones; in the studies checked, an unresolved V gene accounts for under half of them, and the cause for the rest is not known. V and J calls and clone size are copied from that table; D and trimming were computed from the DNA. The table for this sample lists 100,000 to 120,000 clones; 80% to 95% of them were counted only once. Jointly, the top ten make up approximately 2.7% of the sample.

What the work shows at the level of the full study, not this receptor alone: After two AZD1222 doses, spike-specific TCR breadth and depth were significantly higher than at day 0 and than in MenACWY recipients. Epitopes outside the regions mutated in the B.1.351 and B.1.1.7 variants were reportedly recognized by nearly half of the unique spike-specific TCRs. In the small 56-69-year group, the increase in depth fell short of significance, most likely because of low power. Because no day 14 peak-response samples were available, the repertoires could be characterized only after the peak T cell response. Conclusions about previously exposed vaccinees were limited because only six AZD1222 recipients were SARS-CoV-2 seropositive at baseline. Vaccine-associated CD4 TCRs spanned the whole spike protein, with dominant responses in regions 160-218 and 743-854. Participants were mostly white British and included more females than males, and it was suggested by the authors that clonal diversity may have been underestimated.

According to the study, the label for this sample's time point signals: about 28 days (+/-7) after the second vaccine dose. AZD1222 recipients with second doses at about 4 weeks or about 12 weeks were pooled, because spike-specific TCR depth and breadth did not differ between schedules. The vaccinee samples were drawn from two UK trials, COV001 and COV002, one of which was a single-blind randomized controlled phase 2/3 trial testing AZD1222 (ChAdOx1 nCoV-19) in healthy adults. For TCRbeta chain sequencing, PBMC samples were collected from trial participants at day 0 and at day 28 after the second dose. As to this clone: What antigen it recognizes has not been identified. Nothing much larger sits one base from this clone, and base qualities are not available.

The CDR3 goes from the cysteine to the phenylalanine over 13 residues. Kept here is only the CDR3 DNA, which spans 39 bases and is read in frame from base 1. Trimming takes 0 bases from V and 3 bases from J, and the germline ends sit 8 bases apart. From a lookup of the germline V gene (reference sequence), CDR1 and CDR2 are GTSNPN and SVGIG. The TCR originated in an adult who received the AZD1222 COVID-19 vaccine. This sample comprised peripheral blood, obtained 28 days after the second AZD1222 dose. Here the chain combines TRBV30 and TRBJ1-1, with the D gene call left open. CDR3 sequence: CAWSVLSDTEAFF. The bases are TGTGCCTGGAGTGTACTGTCGGACACTGAAGCTTTCTTT. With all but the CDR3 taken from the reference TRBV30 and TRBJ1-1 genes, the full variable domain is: SQTIHQWPATLVQPVGSPLSLECTVEGTSNPNLYWYRQAAGRGLQLLFYSVGIGQISSEVPQNLSASRPQDRQFILSSKKLLLSDSGFYLCAWSVLSDTEAFFGQGTRLTVV.